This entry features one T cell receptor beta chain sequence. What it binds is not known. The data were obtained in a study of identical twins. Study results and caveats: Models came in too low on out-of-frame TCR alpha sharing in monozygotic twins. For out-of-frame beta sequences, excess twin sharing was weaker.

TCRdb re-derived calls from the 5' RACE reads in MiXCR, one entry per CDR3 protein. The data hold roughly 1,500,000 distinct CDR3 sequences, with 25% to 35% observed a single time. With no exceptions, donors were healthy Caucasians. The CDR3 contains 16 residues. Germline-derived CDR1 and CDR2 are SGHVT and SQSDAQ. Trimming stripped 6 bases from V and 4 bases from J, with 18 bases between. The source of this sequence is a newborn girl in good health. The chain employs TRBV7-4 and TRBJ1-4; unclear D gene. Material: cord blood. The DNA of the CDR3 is TGTGCCAGCAGTCGAATCTTGGCGGAGGATAATGAAAAACTGTTTTTT. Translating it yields CASSRILAEDNEKLFF.